These 26 T cell receptor beta chains were sequenced from one sample in a study of cytomegalovirus exposure and HLA in healthy donors. The PCR was carried out with 60 Vbeta primers and 13 Jbeta primers. Sequenced by immunoSEQ multiplex PCR; TCRdb stores in-frame clones only, minus some. The data hold around 130,000 clones, with roughly 62% observed a single time. The sequencing input was PBMCs. The source is a male donor in good health and CMV-seronegative.

J is TRBJ1-3 and V is TRBV6-6, with unresolved D. The CDR3 totals 14 residues. Per germline, CDR1 MNHNY and CDR2 SVGAGI (reference sequence). Trimming took 2 bases from V and 4 from J, leaving 9 bases between them. CDR3 bases: TGTGCCAGCAGTTACCAGTCACCCGGAAACACCATATATTTT. Protein: CASSYQSPGNTIYF.

This clone has only one observation. This sequence joins TRBV18 and TRBJ2-1; 7 positions match TRBD1. CDR1 and CDR2 from the germline V gene are KGHSH and LQKENI. The V segment lost 3 bases and the J segment 2 bases; nucleotides outside the gene matches: 7. CDR3 length: 16 residues. CDR3 sequence (DNA): TGTGCCAGCTCACCCGTCCGGGACAGAACCTACAATGAGCAGTTCTTC. Protein product: CASSPVRDRTYNEQFF.

CDR3: CATSGGGFTDTQYF. The DNA for the CDR3 is TGTGCCACCAGCGGGGGGGGGTTCACAGATACGCAGTATTTT. The genes are TRBV15 and TRBJ2-3, with 7 nucleotides matching TRBD2. J gave up 2 bases and V 5 bases, and 4 bases lay outside the gene matches. Germline assignment: CDR1 LNHNV and CDR2 YYDKDF (reference sequence). This CDR3 has 14 amino acids.

In its sample, this clone was seen once. The genes are TRBV21-1 and TRBJ2-2; the DNA was not compared with TRBD2, the D call given in the table. TRBV21-1 is tagged as a pseudogene. The CDR3 length is 17 residues. CDR3 bases: TGTGCCAGCAGCGACATGGAGGGTAGGGAAAACACCGGGGAGCTGTTTTTT. Translation: CASSDMEGRENTGELFF.

This clone has a handful of counts. This rearrangement joins TRBV28 to TRBJ1-2; D remains unclear. The germline V gene encodes CDR1 MDHEN and CDR2 SYDVKM. V was trimmed by 5 bases and J by 2 bases, leaving 9 bases between them. The CDR3 consists of 13 residues. The CDR3 reads CASSVGRNYGYTF. Here the CDR3 DNA reads TGTGCCAGCAGTGTGGGCAGGAACTATGGCTACACCTTC.

In this sample, this clone turned up a few times. The sample holds other DNA sequences that translate to the same CDR3. The J gene is TRBJ1-1, the V gene TRBV6-6; D might be TRBD1 (5 bases). The CDR3 sequence is 14 residues long. V dropped 5 bases and J dropped 0 bases, with 10 bases sitting between them. CDR1 is MNHNY and CDR2 is SVGAGI in the germline V gene (reference sequence). CDR3 in DNA: TGTGCCAGCAGTCGACAGTCAATGAACACTGAAGCTTTCTTT. As protein: CASSRQSMNTEAFF.

The chain combines TRBV28 with TRBJ2-7, with a weak D call TRBD2 (5 bases). The V end lost 5 bases, the J end lost 2 bases, and 19 bases lay between the germline ends. Per the germline V gene, CDR1 is MDHEN and CDR2 is SYDVKM. The CDR3 consists of 16 residues. The CDR3 here is CASSGGFRGAPYEQYF. CDR3 coding DNA: TGTGCCAGCAGTGGCGGTTTTCGGGGTGCGCCCTACGAGCAGTACTTC.

This clone has only one observation. J is TRBJ1-2 and V is TRBV27; the match to TRBD1 covers 8 bases. CDR3 length: 14 amino acids. The V gene's germline CDR1 is MNHEY and CDR2 SMNVEV (reference sequence). Trimming at V came to 4 bases and at J to 7 bases, leaving 8 bases not matched to a gene. This CDR3 reads CASSSTTGVRGYTF. Written as DNA, the CDR3 is TGTGCCAGCAGTTCAACGACAGGGGTTCGTGGCTACACCTTC.

CDR3 loop: CASTPGGTENEQFF. Written as DNA, the CDR3 is TGTGCCAGCACCCCAGGGGGGACCGAGAATGAGCAGTTCTTC. This sequence joins TRBV11-2 and TRBJ2-1, with TRBD1 as a possible D gene (7 bases). The CDR3 loop spans 14 amino acids. Trimming shortened V by 7 bases and J by 7 bases, and 17 bases separated the two germline ends. Germline loops: CDR1 SGHAT, CDR2 FQNNGV.

This clone was seen a single time. The rearrangement links TRBV19 to TRBJ1-1, with D possibly TRBD1 on 6 matching bases. The V gene's germline CDR1 is LNHDA and CDR2 SQIVND (reference sequence). Trimming pared 4 bases from V and 3 bases from J, leaving 9 bases between. The CDR3 is 13 amino acids. The CDR3 DNA reads TGTGCCAGTAGTACCTCAGGGGACACTGAAGCTTTCTTT. Residues: CASSTSGDTEAFF.

This rearrangement joins TRBV19 to TRBJ1-4, with D tentatively TRBD1 (6 bases). The CDR3 totals 13 residues. V lost 7 bases, J lost 6 bases, and 12 bases lay in between. The germline V gene has CDR1 LNHDA and CDR2 SQIVND (reference sequence). CDR3 residues: CASTGVADEKLFF. CDR3 DNA: TGTGCCAGTACAGGGGTTGCGGATGAAAAACTGTTTTTT.

V usage is TRBV7-8 and J usage is TRBJ1-6, with 10 bases fitting TRBD1. The CDR3 is 15 residues long. Germline loops: CDR1 SGHVS, CDR2 FQNEAQ. The trim removed 3 bases at V and 7 bases at J, leaving 3 bases unmatched. CDR3 nucleotide sequence: TGTGCCAGCAGCTTGCTGGGACAGGGGAATTCACCCCTCCACTTT. Protein: CASSLLGQGNSPLHF.

This rearrangement joins TRBV6-6 to TRBJ2-7, with TRBD2 as a possible D gene (7 bases). Trimming removed 8 bases at V and 3 bases at J, with 14 bases between. Germline CDR1 and CDR2: MNHNY and SVGAGI (reference sequence). This CDR3 region has 13 residues. CDR3 coding DNA: TGTGCCAGCGGGGGGGACAAATACTACGAGCAGTACTTC. This sequence encodes CASGGDKYYEQYF.

This clone was picked up one time. The chain couples TRBV27 to TRBJ1-5; D remains ambiguous. Deletions cut 2 bases from V and 2 bases from J, with 13 bases between. The CDR3 has 16 amino acids. Germline values: CDR1 MNHEY, CDR2 SMNVEV (reference sequence). CDR3 bases: TGTGCCAGCAGTTTACTCGGGGAGATTTGCAATCAGCCCCAGCATTTT. Translating gives CASSLLGEICNQPQHF.

V is TRBV18 and J is TRBJ1-5; 12 bases are a match to TRBD1. The V gene's germline CDR1 is KGHSH and CDR2 LQKENI. Trimming took 0 bases from V and 7 from J; bases not matched to a gene: 7. This CDR3 has 17 residues. The CDR3 nucleotides read TGTGCCAGCTCACCACCCACACTCGGGACAGGGGGCCAGCCCCAGCATTTT. This codes for CASSPPTLGTGGQPQHF.

The chain has TRBV6-6 and TRBJ2-7, with TRBD1 identical over 10 bases. The ends lost 0 bases at V and 3 bases at J; junction bases unmatched: 2. CDR1 is MNHNY, CDR2 SVGAGI, per germline (reference sequence). This CDR3 comprises 15 residues. Written as DNA, the CDR3 is TGTGCCAGCAGTTACTCCTGGGACAGGGGCTACGAGCAGTACTTC. Translation gives CASSYSWDRGYEQYF.

This clone has just a few counts. This sequence joins TRBV7-6 and TRBJ2-1; D possibly corresponds to TRBD2 (6 bases). V dropped 7 bases and J dropped 13 bases, with 17 bases sitting between them. This CDR3 spans 12 amino acids. Germline lookup yields CDR1 SGHVS and CDR2 FNYEAQ. CDR3 coding DNA: TGTGCCAGCAACCTCGTAGGAGGGGTACAGTTCTTC. It translates to CASNLVGGVQFF.

V is TRBV5-1 and J is TRBJ1-3; D call uncertain. CDR1 and CDR2 from the germline V gene are SGHRS and YFSETQ. The V and J ends lost 4 bases and 4 bases respectively, with 15 bases between them. This CDR3 is built from 15 residues. In DNA, the CDR3 is TGCGCCAGCAGCCCCTCGGGGTCTGGGGGAAACACCATATATTTT. This translates into CASSPSGSGGNTIYF.

V and J are TRBV7-9 and TRBJ2-6, with D uncertain. There are 16 residues in the CDR3. Trimming left V 9 bases short and J 4 bases short, with 19 bases between. CDR1 is SEHNR and CDR2 is FQNEAQ in the germline V gene (reference sequence). This CDR3 reads CASRPAGPKGANVLTF. CDR3 bases: TGTGCCAGTCGCCCGGCAGGCCCAAAGGGGGCCAACGTCCTGACTTTC.

The V and J genes are TRBV29-1 and TRBJ1-1; TRBD1 matches 7 bases. The germline gives CDR1 SQVTM, CDR2 ANQGSEA. The CDR3 runs 12 residues. Unmatched junction bases numbered 8, after V lost 7 bases and J lost 6 bases. The chain's CDR3 is CSANKGGSEAFF. The CDR3 DNA reads TGCAGCGCAAATAAAGGGGGCTCTGAAGCTTTCTTT.

The chain carries TRBV6-1 and TRBJ1-2; TRBD1 matches at 9 bases. The CDR3 is 14 residues long. Germline CDR1 MNHNS, CDR2 SASEGT. The trim removed 5 bases at V and 4 bases at J, leaving 5 bases unmatched. CDR3 coding DNA: TGTGCCAGCAGTCCGGACAGGGGAATCTATGGCTACACCTTC. This encodes CASSPDRGIYGYTF.

The V gene is TRBV9, the J gene TRBJ2-2, with D possibly TRBD2 on 5 matching bases. The germline CDR1 and CDR2 sequences are SGDLS and YYNGEE. This CDR3 region has 15 residues. V lost 2 bases and J lost 0, with 8 bases in between. This CDR3 is CASSVGVTNTGELFF. Written as DNA, the CDR3 is TGTGCCAGCAGCGTCGGGGTAACGAACACCGGGGAGCTGTTTTTT.

In this sample, this clone turned up once. Germline and junction disagree at one end, which may indicate a read error. This chain links TRBV5-1 with TRBJ2-7; TRBD1 agrees at 7 bases. The germline CDR1 and CDR2 sequences are SGHRS and YFSETQ. This CDR3 has 16 residues. CDR3 in amino acids: CARSLGPGTDNYEQYF. The CDR3 coding sequence is TGCGCCCGCAGCTTGGGCCCCGGGACAGACAACTACGAGCAGTACTTC.

The V gene is TRBV18, the J gene TRBJ2-7, with TRBD1 matching 7 bases. J gave up 2 bases and V 3 bases, and 7 bases lay outside the gene matches. The V gene's germline CDR1 is KGHSH and CDR2 LQKENI. This CDR3 comprises 15 residues. For the CDR3, the DNA is TGTGCCAGCTCACCGCAACAGGGGCGTACCTACGAGCAGTACTTC. Its translation: CASSPQQGRTYEQYF.

The chain couples TRBV29-1 to TRBJ1-2; possibly TRBD1 for D (6 bases). Germline V gene sequence: CDR1 SQVTM, CDR2 ANQGSEA. V was cut by 4 bases and J by 7 bases, with 13 bases left in between. CDR3 length: 12 residues. The CDR3 sequence: CSVVRGAGGYTF. The CDR3 region has the DNA TGCAGCGTTGTACGGGGGGCTGGTGGCTACACCTTC.

This chain connects TRBV6-5 to TRBJ1-1; TRBD1 is a possible D gene (5 bases). CDR3 length: 13 residues. Germline V gives CDR1 MNHEY, CDR2 SVGAGI. The V gene lost 7 bases and the J gene lost 4 bases, with 13 bases spanning the gap. In DNA form, the CDR3 reads TGTGCCAGCAACCCGGGGGTGGCCACTGAAGCTTTCTTT. This sequence encodes CASNPGVATEAFF.